This TCR beta chain emerged from a study of blood T cell repertoires in COVID-19. Study-level information: The origin of the acute and convalescent COVID-19 samples was the United States, Italy and Spain.

The method was immunoSEQ multiplex PCR; TCRdb's version includes in-frame clones alone and lacks a portion of them. The sample includes 130,000 to 150,000 clones, about 90% of them seen just once. The germline V gene has CDR1 MGHRA and CDR2 YSYEKL. Trimming took 4 bases from V and 6 from J; bases not matched to a gene: 4. The CDR3 runs 15 residues. Sequencing input: peripheral blood. This TCR was recovered from a human donor in a cohort sampled during active COVID-19. The V gene is TRBV4-1, the J gene TRBJ1-6; 9 positions match TRBD1. The CDR3 here is CASSPRDRVNSPLHF. The CDR3 DNA follows: TGCGCCAGCAGCCCCCGGGACAGGGTTAATTCACCCCTCCACTTT.